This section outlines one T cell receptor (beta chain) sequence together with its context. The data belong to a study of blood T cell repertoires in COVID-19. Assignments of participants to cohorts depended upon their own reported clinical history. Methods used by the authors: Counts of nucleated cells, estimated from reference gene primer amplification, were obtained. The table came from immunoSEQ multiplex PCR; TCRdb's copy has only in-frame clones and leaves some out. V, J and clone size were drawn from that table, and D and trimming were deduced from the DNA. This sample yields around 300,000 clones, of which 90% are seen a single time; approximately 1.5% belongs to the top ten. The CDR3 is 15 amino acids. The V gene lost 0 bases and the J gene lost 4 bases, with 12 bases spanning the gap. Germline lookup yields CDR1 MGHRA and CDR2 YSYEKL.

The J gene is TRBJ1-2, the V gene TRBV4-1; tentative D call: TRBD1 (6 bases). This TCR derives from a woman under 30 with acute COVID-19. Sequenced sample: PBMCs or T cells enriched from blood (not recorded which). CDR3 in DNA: TGCGCCAGCAGCCAAGATCGATCAGGGGTCTATGGCTACACCTTC. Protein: CASSQDRSGVYGYTF.